This T cell receptor beta chain was recovered during a study of human T cells and chemical hapten exposure. This CDR3 contains 20 residues. CDR1 and CDR2 (germline): DFQATT, SNEGSKA (reference sequence). The J segment lost 0 bases and the V segment lost 4 bases, leaving 13 bases of the junction unmatched. Time point: pre-sensitization, week 0. Treatment indicated: therapeutic diphenylcyclopropenone sensitization with weekly scalp DPC. This clonotype was observed many times. TCRdb fed the RACE reads into MiXCR, producing one record per CDR3 protein. The table lists over 300,000 distinct CDR3 sequences, 5% to 6.5% of them singletons, with approximately 2.4% in the top ten.

The sequenced sample was whole blood, obtained in connection with sensitization to the hapten diphenylcyclopropenone (DPC). The chain is built from TRBV20-1 and TRBJ1-6; TRBD1 matches 12 bases. The TCR comes from a woman aged 50 to 60 with alopecia areata. Some clones in this sample may be carry-over from other donors' samples. In DNA form, the CDR3 reads TGCAGTGCTACACCGGGACAGGGGGCTTACGGCGGCTCCTATAATTCACCCCTCCACTTT. Residues: CSATPGQGAYGGSYNSPLHF.